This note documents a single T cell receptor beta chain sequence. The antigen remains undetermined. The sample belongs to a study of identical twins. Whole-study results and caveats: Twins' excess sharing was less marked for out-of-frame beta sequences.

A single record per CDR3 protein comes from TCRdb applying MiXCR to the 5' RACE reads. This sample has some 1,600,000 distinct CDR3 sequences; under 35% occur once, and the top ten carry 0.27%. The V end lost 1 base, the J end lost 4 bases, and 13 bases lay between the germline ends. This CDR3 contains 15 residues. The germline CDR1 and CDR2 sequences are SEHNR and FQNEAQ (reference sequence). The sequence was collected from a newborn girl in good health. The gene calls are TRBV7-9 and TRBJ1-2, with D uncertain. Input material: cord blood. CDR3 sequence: CASSLGQPPLYGYTF. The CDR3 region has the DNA TGTGCCAGCAGCTTAGGTCAGCCGCCCCTCTATGGCTACACCTTC.